The clone carrying this TCR beta chain was detected a few times. This specimen comes from a study of early T cells in non-severe SARS-CoV-2 infection. In the library, individual cDNA molecules carried attached unique molecular identifiers. One entry per CDR3 protein, called by TCRdb with MiXCR from the 5' RACE reads. Found here are roughly 42,000 distinct CDR3 sequences, 12% of them singletons; the top ten hold approximately 16%. This sequence was found in an adult who was a healthcare worker with PCR-confirmed SARS-CoV-2 infection or an uninfected control (not recorded which). The sample was whole blood.

Here the CDR3 reads CASRGLIVNTEAFF. CDR3 nucleotide sequence: TGTGCCAGTAGGGGCCTTATCGTAAACACTGAAGCTTTCTTT. The chain has TRBV19 and TRBJ1-1, with unresolved D. With 6 bases removed from V and 2 bases from J, the gap between germline ends came to 13 bases. Germline lookup yields CDR1 LNHDA and CDR2 SQIVND (reference sequence). The CDR3 runs 14 residues. Complete variable domain (other parts from reference TRBV19 and TRBJ1-1): DGGITQSPKYLFRKEGQNVTLSCEQNLNHDAMYWYRQDPGQGLRLIYYSQIVNDFQKGDIAEGYSVSREKKESFPLTVTSAQKNPTAFYLCASRGLIVNTEAFFGQGTRLTVV.